These T cell receptor beta chains were read from a single sample in a study of blood T cell repertoires in COVID-19. The data were produced by immunoSEQ multiplex PCR, yet TCRdb's version contains in-frame clones alone and is incomplete. This sample carries 95,000 to 150,000 clones, 85% of them seen once, and the ten largest clones take 27%. Sequencing was carried out using peripheral blood. All receptors come from a woman older than 75 with acute or convalescent COVID-19. Both conserved end residues are part of each CDR3. Each record gives: D gene, V gene, CDR3 protein. D genes are given only for firm matches.

D: TRBD1; V: TRBV5-1; CDR3: CASSPGQANEKLFF
D: -; V: TRBV7-9; CDR3: CASSLRQSNEKLFF
D: -; V: TRBV19; CDR3: CASSRQGGIAKNIQYF
D: -; V: TRBV7-6; CDR3: CASSLATSLRTIDEQFF
D: TRBD1; V: TRBV2; CDR3: CASRLGQGVNYGYTF
D: TRBD1; V: TRBV29-1; CDR3: CSVEVAGTGSTDTQYF
D: -; V: TRBV7-2; CDR3: CASSGHRVIRTDTQYF
D: -; V: TRBV9; CDR3: CASSQVPDNEQFF
D: TRBD1; V: TRBV11-3; CDR3: CASSAGGQMAGELFF
D: TRBD2; V: TRBV3-1/TRBV3-2; CDR3: CASSQALAGGSYNEQFF
D: -; V: TRBV5-1; CDR3: CASRGRQSNSPLHF
D: -; V: TRBV19; CDR3: CASSETRHYNEQFF
D: -; V: TRBV24-1; CDR3: CPTQGTYLIHSNQPQHF
D: -; V: TRBV2; CDR3: CASSDQVWSPYTF
D: -; V: TRBV7-2; CDR3: CASSLGTAYEQYF
D: -; V: TRBV3-1/TRBV3-2; CDR3: CASSQSQVNTEAFF
D: TRBD1; V: TRBV5-1; CDR3: CASSLPGQNYEQYF
D: -; V: TRBV5-1; CDR3: CASSLVTGDSGNTIYF
D: TRBD1; V: TRBV20-1; CDR3: CSASTRGMNTEAFF
D: TRBD1; V: TRBV5-1; CDR3: CASRRQGGEKLFF
D: TRBD2; V: TRBV4-2; CDR3: CASSRTGTRGETQYF
D: TRBD2; V: TRBV5-6; CDR3: CASSLKRLAGTNTGELFF
D: TRBD1; V: TRBV5-1; CDR3: CASSSGQGEKFEAFF